Following are 15 T cell receptor beta chains from one sample sequenced in a study of control samples from healthy donors and cancer patients. Repertoires were generated with immunoSEQ multiplex PCR, while TCRdb's copy carries only in-frame clones and drops some. The profile covers under 130,000 clones, with 85% to 90% appearing a single time and about a fifth taken by the ten largest. Specimen: PBMCs. These receptor sequences come from a man aged 55 to 70 with lung cancer.

This chain links TRBV6-5 with TRBJ1-6; D call uncertain. This CDR3 has 14 amino acids. The germline V and J ends were trimmed by 6 bases and 2 bases, with 8 bases remaining between them. CDR1 is MNHEY and CDR2 is SVGAGI in the germline V gene. The CDR3 here is CASRWNTYNSPLHF. The CDR3 DNA reads as TGTGCCAGCAGATGGAATACCTATAATTCACCCCTCCACTTT.

This chain uses TRBV5-1 with TRBJ1-5; no firm D call. Trimming took 0 bases from V and 3 from J, leaving 4 bases between them. CDR1 is SGHRS and CDR2 is YFSETQ in the germline V gene. The CDR3 loop spans 13 amino acids. Written as DNA, the CDR3 is TGCGCCAGCAGCTTGGAACACAATCAGCCCCAGCATTTT. It codes for CASSLEHNQPQHF.

This sequence joins TRBV2 and TRBJ1-2; D gene unclear. V was trimmed by 7 bases and J by 2 bases, leaving 14 bases between them. The CDR3 spans 14 residues. CDR1 and CDR2 from the germline V gene are SNHLY and FYNNEI. CDR3 sequence: CASTSTLANYGYTF. The CDR3 bases are TGTGCCAGCACTTCGACTCTCGCGAACTATGGCTACACCTTC.

This chain joins TRBV21-1 and TRBJ2-7; TRBD1, the table's D call, was not compared with the DNA. TRBV21-1 is marked as a pseudogene. The CDR3 is 16 amino acids. The CDR3 DNA is TGTGCCAGCAGCAACCCCTTACAACGGGACAACTACGAGCAGTACGTC. This codes for CASSNPLQRDNYEQYV.

The chain recombines TRBV3-1 (or the pseudogene TRBV3-2) with TRBJ1-3; D call uncertain. There are 12 residues in the CDR3. CDR1 is LGHDT, CDR2 YNNKEL, per germline (reference sequence). Trimming pared 7 bases from V and 4 bases from J, leaving 8 bases between. CDR3 in DNA: TGTGCCAGCATGTCAGGAGGAAACACCATATATTTT. This gives the protein CASMSGGNTIYF.

This chain links TRBV6-6 with TRBJ1-5; D gene ambiguous. CDR1 is MNHNY, CDR2 SVGAGI, per germline (reference sequence). The CDR3 runs 15 residues. The V end was cut by 6 bases, the J end by 6 bases, with 18 bases between. This CDR3 is CASSPRALDGQPQHF. CDR3 DNA: TGTGCCAGCAGCCCCCGGGCCCTCGACGGTCAGCCCCAGCATTTT.

The V gene is TRBV4-1, the J gene TRBJ1-5; a weak D match, TRBD1 (5 bases). V was trimmed by 4 bases and J by 3 bases, leaving 13 bases between them. The CDR3 spans 15 residues. Germline CDR1 MGHRA, CDR2 YSYEKL. CDR3 nucleotides: TGCGCCAGCAGCCCGACAGCTTTACCCAATCAGCCCCAGCATTTT. Its protein is CASSPTALPNQPQHF.

The rearrangement joins TRBV6-5 to TRBJ1-5, with TRBD1 matching 7 bases. Germline-derived CDR1 and CDR2 are MNHEY and SVGAGI. The CDR3 totals 13 residues. V gave up 9 bases and J gave up 3 bases; unmatched junction bases: 5. The CDR3 DNA sequence: TGTGCCAGTGCGACAGGGATCAATCAGCCCCAGCATTTT. Translated, it gives CASATGINQPQHF.

The J gene is TRBJ1-1, the V gene TRBV6-5; D remains unclear. In germline, CDR1 is MNHEY, CDR2 SVGAGI. The germline V and J ends were trimmed by 6 bases and 2 bases, with 10 bases remaining between them. The CDR3 runs to 13 residues. The CDR3 loop is CASSKKANTEAFF. The CDR3 DNA reads TGTGCCAGCAGCAAGAAAGCTAACACTGAAGCTTTCTTT.

The rearrangement uses TRBV3-1 (or the pseudogene TRBV3-2) and TRBJ2-6; D not resolved. The CDR3 runs to 14 residues. Trimming shortened V by 1 base and J by 4 bases, and 5 bases separated the two germline ends. The germline V gene encodes CDR1 LGHDT and CDR2 YNNKEL (reference sequence). The CDR3 loop is CASSQVVGANVLTF. In DNA, the CDR3 is TGTGCCAGCAGCCAAGTTGTCGGGGCCAACGTCCTGACTTTC.

This chain joins TRBV3-1 (or the pseudogene TRBV3-2) and TRBJ1-1, with D tentatively TRBD1 (6 bases). The CDR3 consists of 14 residues. Germline V gene lookup returns CDR1 LGHDT and CDR2 YNNKEL (reference sequence). The germline V and J ends were trimmed by 7 bases and 2 bases, with 14 bases remaining between them. The CDR3 is CASTRGGRNTEAFF. Here the CDR3 DNA reads TGTGCCAGCACCCGAGGGGGACGAAACACTGAAGCTTTCTTT.

The gene calls are TRBV7-9 and TRBJ2-7; D not certain. CDR1 and CDR2 (germline): SEHNR, FQNEAQ (reference sequence). CDR3 length: 14 amino acids. Trimming removed 5 bases at V and 4 bases at J, with 15 bases between. CDR3 in amino acids: CASSTLVDPYEQYV. The CDR3 DNA reads TGTGCCAGCAGCACCCTCGTGGATCCTTACGAGCAGTACGTC.

The rearrangement uses TRBV30 and TRBJ2-4; 9 bases agree with TRBD1. Germline V gene lookup returns CDR1 GTSNPN and CDR2 SVGIG (reference sequence). There are 14 residues in the CDR3. J was trimmed by 9 bases and V by 2 bases; bases with no gene match: 8. In DNA form, the CDR3 reads TGTGCCTGGAGTCTAGCCGGGACAGGGTTCATTCAGTACTTC. Protein product: CAWSLAGTGFIQYF.

The chain is built from TRBV4-1 and TRBJ2-1, with unresolved D. The CDR3 runs 18 residues. V was cut by 1 base and J by 4 bases, with 20 bases left in between. Per germline, CDR1 MGHRA and CDR2 YSYEKL. The CDR3 sequence: CASSQVVGQNRGYNEQFF. CDR3 nucleotides: TGCGCCAGCAGCCAAGTAGTGGGTCAGAATAGAGGTTACAATGAGCAGTTCTTC.

This clone was seen a single time. This chain joins TRBV4-1 and TRBJ1-5; tentative D call: TRBD1 (6 bases). CDR1 is MGHRA, CDR2 YSYEKL, per germline. This CDR3 has 17 residues. V was trimmed by 0 bases and J by 6 bases, leaving 18 bases between them. CDR3 amino acids: CASSQEDRGRESQPQHF. DNA for the CDR3: TGCGCCAGCAGCCAAGAAGATCGGGGGCGCGAAAGTCAGCCCCAGCATTTT.